This T cell receptor beta chain was found in a study of T cell responses to AZD1222 COVID-19 vaccine. This clone was observed a single time. Some clones are missing from TCRdb's copy, which holds only in-frame ones; the method was immunoSEQ multiplex PCR. Among approximately 170,000 clones listed, 80% to 90% were seen once. Sequenced material: peripheral blood, taken on day 0 of AZD1222 vaccination. The sequence derives from an adult in good health.

The CDR3 DNA is TGTGCCAGCAGTAACGCAAGAATAATGAACACTGAAGCTTTCTTT. Its translation is CASSNARIMNTEAFF. The chain couples TRBV6-5 to TRBJ1-1; D is ambiguous. V was cut by 5 bases and J by 0 bases, with 13 bases left in between. CDR3 length equals 15 residues. Germline V lookup: CDR1 MNHEY, CDR2 SVGAGI.